Listed here is a single TCR beta chain. Its recognized antigen is unknown. Base qualities were left out, and no much larger clone turns up one base away. The sample comes from a study of blood T cell repertoires in COVID-19 (dated by TCRdb to between 2020 and 2021). Describing the broader study: Samples covering the acute and convalescent phases of COVID-19 were provided by collaborators in the United States, Italy and Spain. The prospective study material was composed of cDNA or gDNA derived from T cells, B-cell-depleted T cells, or PBMCs. Deeply sampled blood TCRbeta repertoires from subjects exposed to, actively infected with, or recovered from COVID-19 were included in the dataset. The repertoires were made available in a free public database intended to serve as a resource for research on the immune response to SARS-CoV-2. Samples came from the ongoing ImmuneRACE study (first 160 participants) plus 1,254 subjects from 6 global collaborators. The sample metadata nearly always contained a de-identified subject ID, COVID-19 status, age in years and sex. Where available, HLA class I and class II types were obtained from metadata supplied by the sample provider rather than from assay-based typing.

Cut back by 1 base and 4 bases, the V and J ends lie 8 bases apart. CDR1 and CDR2 are drawn from the germline V gene: SGHDT, YYEEEE. The CDR3 spans 13 residues, from the cysteine through the phenylalanine. Of all the DNA, just the CDR3 is kept, 39 bases in frame from base 1. Overall study outcomes, separate from this receptor: The quantity of clinical and demographic metadata differed by source and by participant and was supplied without curation.

The immunoSEQ Assay, a bias-controlled multiplex PCR, was used to amplify TCRbeta CDR3 regions from genomic DNA. In the source study's methods: Within the assay, amplification of reference gene primers was used to estimate how many nucleated cells each sample contained. To quantify the absolute abundance of each unique TCRbeta CDR3 rearrangement, sequence reads were collapsed and filtered. For each sample, productive Simpson clonality was calculated as the square root of Simpson's diversity index across productive rearrangements. TCRdb limited this immuneACCESS table to in-frame rearrangements with V and J called. A share of clones is missing; checked studies link under half to unresolved V genes, and the rest is unexplained. V and J calls and clone size are as listed in that table; D and trimming were resolved from the DNA. The sample table lists under 250,000 clones, roughly 80% of them with a count of one. The ten top clones hold about 1.7% of the sample.

In the prospective study, participants were roughly 18 to 90 years old, resided in 24 geographic areas of the United States, and were enrolled through a virtual design. Cohort assignment in the prospective study relied on participant-reported clinical history from a screening survey and a study questionnaire. Recovered participants in ImmuneRACE Cohort 3 were defined as having two consecutive negative NP/OP PCR tests, clearance from a healthcare professional, or resolution of symptoms. Each participant in the prospective study had whole blood, serum and a nasopharyngeal or oropharyngeal swab collected by mobile phlebotomists. Additional blood draws and questionnaires over an approximately 2-month period could optionally be provided by prospective study participants. Blood samples from the prospective study were shipped frozen or at room temperature prior to DNA extraction.

The sequence was collected from a man in his sixties who had recovered from COVID-19. What was sequenced was PBMCs or T cells enriched from blood (not recorded which). The chain is assembled from TRBV5-6 and TRBJ2-5; confidence is insufficient to name the D gene. The CDR3 protein sequence reads: CASSLIAGETQYF. The DNA is TGTGCCAGCAGCTTGATCGCAGGAGAGACCCAGTACTTC.